This is a list of T cell receptor beta chains from one sample in a study of T-cell reconstitution after alpha-beta-depleted transplantation in children. MiXCR, run by TCRdb on the PCR reads, gives a single entry per CDR3 protein. The sample consists of some 490,000 distinct CDR3 sequences, roughly an eighth of them appearing once. Sequencing used PBMCs from the stem cell graft donor, obtained from the stem cell graft. The receptors were gathered from a human donor who donated a stem cell graft to a child with combined immunodeficiency. Both conserved end residues are part of each CDR3. The D gene is left open where the match is weak. Clone size is shown for a subset of rows, as once, few, many or a class of expanded clone.

few,TRBV2,TRBD1,TRBJ2-7,TGTGCCAGCAGTGCCAGGACAGGGGTATACGAGCAGTACTTC,CASSARTGVYEQYF
many,TRBV29-1,NA,TRBJ1-1,TGCAGCGTTCAAGACCTCCGCAGGACTGAAGCTTTCTTT,CSVQDLRRTEAFF
many,TRBV29-1,NA,TRBJ2-7,TGCAGCGTCGAGGGGGACAAGCTCTACGAGCAGTACTTC,CSVEGDKLYEQYF
NA,TRBV12-3/TRBV12-4,TRBD1,TRBJ2-7,TGTGCCAGCAGTCCCAACAGGGGCGAATCCTACGAGCAGTACTTC,CASSPNRGESYEQYF
few,TRBV2,NA,TRBJ2-7,TGTGCGACGCAAAAAATGGCGGGTCCCTCCTACGAGCAGTACTTC,CATQKMAGPSYEQYF
many,TRBV12-3/TRBV12-4,TRBD2,TRBJ2-7,TGTGCCAGCACAGCGGGGGCGCGCTCCTACGAGCAGTACTTC,CASTAGARSYEQYF
NA,TRBV27,NA,TRBJ1-2,TGTGCCAGCAGTCCCGCAATGGGGCATTTCTATGGCTACACCTTC,CASSPAMGHFYGYTF
NA,TRBV20-1,TRBD2,TRBJ2-7,TGCAGTGCTAGGGAGCGGGGGGGAACCTACGAGCAGTACTTC,CSARERGGTYEQYF
NA,TRBV6-4,NA,TRBJ2-1,TGTGCCAGCAGTGGACGGCTCTGGGCCTACAATGAGCAGTTCTTC,CASSGRLWAYNEQFF
few,TRBV7-7,TRBD2,TRBJ2-5,TGCGCCGGAGCGGGGGGGGAAGGAGAGACCCAGTACTTC,CAGAGGEGETQYF
NA,TRBV4-3,TRBD1,TRBJ2-7,TGCGCCAGCAGCCAAGCACAGGGGCCCTACGAGCAGTACTTC,CASSQAQGPYEQYF
NA,TRBV5-1,NA,TRBJ2-1,TGCGCCAGCAGCTTCCCCGGGCCGGAGCAGTTCTTC,CASSFPGPEQFF
few,TRBV30,TRBD1,TRBJ1-1,TGTGCCTGGAGTGGCGGGACAGGCATTACTGAAGCTTTCTTT,CAWSGGTGITEAFF
NA,TRBV7-9,NA,TRBJ1-2,TGTGCCAGCAGCCACCGTCACTCTGGCTACACCTTC,CASSHRHSGYTF
few,TRBV18,NA,TRBJ2-3,TGTGCCAGCTCACCAACTCGGGCGGGCGCGGGCACAGATACGCAGTATTTT,CASSPTRAGAGTDTQYF
few,TRBV7-2,NA,TRBJ2-3,TGTGCCAGCAGCTTAGCGGCTAGCGGCACAGATACGCAGTATTTT,CASSLAASGTDTQYF
few,TRBV13,TRBD1,TRBJ2-7,TGTGCCACCAGACAGGGGGCGCGCTACGAGCAGTACTTC,CATRQGARYEQYF
few,TRBV12-5,TRBD1,TRBJ2-1,TGTGCTAGTGGCTCGGGACAGGGGTGGTCCTACAATGAGCAGTTCTTC,CASGSGQGWSYNEQFF
NA,TRBV6-5,TRBD1,TRBJ1-2,TGTGCCAGCAGCCGGACAGGGCTCTATGGCTACACCTTC,CASSRTGLYGYTF
many,TRBV29-1,NA,TRBJ2-7,TGCAGCGTTGAGGACAGCCTTGGCTCCTACGAGCAGTACTTC,CSVEDSLGSYEQYF
few,TRBV7-2,TRBD2,TRBJ2-2,TGTGCCAGCAGCGGTCCACCGGGAGGGACTAACGCCGGGGAGCTGTTTTTT,CASSGPPGGTNAGELFF
few,TRBV20-1,NA,TRBJ1-6,TGCAGTGCTAGAGATCGGGACGGTTATAATTCACCCCTCCACTTT,CSARDRDGYNSPLHF
few,TRBV20-1,TRBD2,TRBJ2-3,TGCAGTGCTAGAAGCGGGAACACAGATACGCAGTATTTT,CSARSGNTDTQYF
many,TRBV29-1,NA,TRBJ2-1,TGCAGCGTCTACGGGGAATACAATGAGCAGTTCTTC,CSVYGEYNEQFF
NA,TRBV4-2,TRBD2,TRBJ2-1,TGTGCCAGCAGCCCGGGGCTAGCGGGAGGGTCAACCTACAATGAGCAGTTCTTC,CASSPGLAGGSTYNEQFF
few,TRBV4-3,NA,TRBJ2-5,TGCGCCAGCAGCCAAGTGGGGGGCCTGGAGACCCAGTACTTC,CASSQVGGLETQYF
many,TRBV7-2,NA,TRBJ2-5,TGTGCCAGCAGCAACGGCGAGCAAGAGACCCAGTACTTC,CASSNGEQETQYF
many,TRBV3-1,TRBD2,TRBJ2-1,TGTGCCAGCAGCCAAATGACTAGCGGATACTACAATGAGCAGTTCTTC,CASSQMTSGYYNEQFF
many,TRBV10-2,TRBD1,TRBJ1-1,TGCGCCAGCAGTGAACTACAGGGGGGAGGTACTGAAGCTTTCTTT,CASSELQGGGTEAFF
NA,TRBV7-8,TRBD2,TRBJ2-5,TGTGCCAGCCACCCCCTATCCGGGGGGGTGAAGGAGACCCAGTACTTC,CASHPLSGGVKETQYF
NA,TRBV2,TRBD2,TRBJ2-4,TGTGCCAGCAGTGAGAACAGCGGGAGGAGAGACATTCAGTACTTC,CASSENSGRRDIQYF
many,TRBV4-2,NA,TRBJ2-5,TGTGCCAGCAGCCAAGCTTCAACGGGTGCTCAAGAGACCCAGTACTTC,CASSQASTGAQETQYF
many,TRBV7-6,NA,TRBJ2-1,TGTGCCAGCACCCAATGGGGGAGCTCCTACAATGAGCAGTTCTTC,CASTQWGSSYNEQFF
NA,TRBV7-9,NA,TRBJ2-5,TGTGCCAGCAGCCCAGGTGATTGGATTCAAGAGACCCAGTACTTC,CASSPGDWIQETQYF
NA,TRBV6-5,NA,TRBJ2-3,TGTGCCAGCAGTTACGATCGAGGGGCAGATACGCAGTATTTT,CASSYDRGADTQYF
NA,TRBV18,NA,TRBJ2-1,TGTGCCAGCTCACCGGGACTCCAGGGGTATGAGCAGTTCTTC,CASSPGLQGYEQFF
NA,TRBV6-5,NA,TRBJ1-2,TGTGCCAGCAGTTACTCGGGTTCTCTAGGATATGGCTACACCTTC,CASSYSGSLGYGYTF
few,TRBV5-8,NA,TRBJ1-2,TGTGCCAGCAATATTGGGGGGCGCAAGGTCTATGGCTACACCTTC,CASNIGGRKVYGYTF
NA,TRBV3-1,NA,TRBJ2-5,TGTGCCTGCAGCAACCTGACACGGGGTGAAATCATCTACCAAGAGACCCAGTACTTC,CACSNLTRGEIIYQETQYF
many,TRBV15,NA,TRBJ2-2,TGTGCCACCAGCCCTTTCGGAGGTTCGAACACCGGGGAGCTGTTTTTT,CATSPFGGSNTGELFF
many,TRBV4-3,TRBD2,TRBJ2-3,TGCGCCAGCAGCCAAGCTAGCGGGGTAACAGATACGCAGTATTTT,CASSQASGVTDTQYF
many,TRBV6-1,NA,TRBJ1-6,TGTGCCAGCAGTGGGTCAGGGGTTGATAATTCACCCCTCCACTTT,CASSGSGVDNSPLHF
few,TRBV6-5,TRBD1,TRBJ2-5,TGTGCCAGCAGTACTACAGGGGGCGTATCCCAAGAGACCCAGTACTTC,CASSTTGGVSQETQYF
few,TRBV6-1,NA,TRBJ2-2,TGTGCCAGCACCCCGGACAGGAACACCGGGGAGCTGTTTTTT,CASTPDRNTGELFF
few,TRBV27,NA,TRBJ2-7,TGTGCCAGCAGTTTAAAGGGGGGGGCGTACGAGCAGTACTTC,CASSLKGGAYEQYF
few,TRBV12-3/TRBV12-4,NA,TRBJ2-7,TGTGCCAGCACCTCAGGCGGCGGCGGGCCAACCTACGAGCAGTACTTC,CASTSGGGGPTYEQYF
few,TRBV6-2/TRBV6-3,NA,TRBJ2-3,TGTGCCAGCAGTTCTGGTGGGGAGGTGGCGACAGATACGCAGTATTTT,CASSSGGEVATDTQYF
NA,TRBV5-5,NA,TRBJ2-3,TGTGCCAGCAGCTTGGAATGGAGGCAGGCCTACACAGATACGCAGTATTTT,CASSLEWRQAYTDTQYF
few,TRBV3-1,TRBD2,TRBJ2-1,TGTGCCAGCAGCCGGGGATGGACTAGCGGGACGAATGAGCAGTTCTTC,CASSRGWTSGTNEQFF
NA,TRBV12-3/TRBV12-4,NA,TRBJ2-5,TGTGCCAGCAGGGCCGGGCCTGCCAGCCAAGAGACCCAGTACTTC,CASRAGPASQETQYF